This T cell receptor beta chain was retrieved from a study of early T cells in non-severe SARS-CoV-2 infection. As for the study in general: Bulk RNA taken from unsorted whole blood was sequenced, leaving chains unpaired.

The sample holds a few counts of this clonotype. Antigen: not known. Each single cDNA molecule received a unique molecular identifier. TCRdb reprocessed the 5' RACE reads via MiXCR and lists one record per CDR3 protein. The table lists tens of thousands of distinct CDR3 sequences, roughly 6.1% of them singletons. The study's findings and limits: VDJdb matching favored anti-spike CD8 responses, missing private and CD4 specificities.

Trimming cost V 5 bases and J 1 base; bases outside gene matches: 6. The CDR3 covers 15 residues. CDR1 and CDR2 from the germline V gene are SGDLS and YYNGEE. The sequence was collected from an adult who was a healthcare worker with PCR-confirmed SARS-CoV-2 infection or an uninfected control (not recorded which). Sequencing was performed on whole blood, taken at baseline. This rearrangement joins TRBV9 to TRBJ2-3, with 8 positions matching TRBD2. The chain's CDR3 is CASRPPGLGTDTQYF. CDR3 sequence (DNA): TGTGCCAGCAGACCACCGGGACTAGGCACAGATACGCAGTATTTT. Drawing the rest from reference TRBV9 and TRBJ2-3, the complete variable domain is DSGVTQTPKHLITATGQRVTLRCSPRSGDLSVYWYQQSLDQGLQFLIQYYNGEERAKGNILERFSAQQFPDLHSELNLSSLELGDSALYFCASRPPGLGTDTQYFGPGTRLTVL.